This TCR beta chain emerged from a study of T cells in Graves' hyperthyroidism and ophthalmopathy. The study's findings and limits: Blood shared most expanded thyroid clonotypes above 0.001.

The CDR3 is 16 residues long. V lost 7 bases and J lost 4; bases outside the gene matches: 7. From germline, CDR1 is MNHEY and CDR2 SMNVEV (reference sequence). This clonotype was counted between two and nine times. Antigen specificity is unknown. Regions amplified from RNA transcripts were the TCR beta CDR3 regions. RT-PCR in the first round (using the HTBI primer set) targeted the TCR CDR3. TCRdb used MiXCR to reprocess the multiplex PCR reads, holding one entry per CDR3 protein. The sample yields about 360,000 distinct CDR3 sequences, around 14% seen once. Orbital computed tomography and thyroid ultrasound, together with serum TRAb and thyroxine and clinical symptoms, were used for diagnoses. The study collected blood at first hyperthyroidism diagnosis, before any ophthalmopathy symptoms arose. A roughly 9.3 ml volume of fresh peripheral blood provided the PBMCs.

The chain couples TRBV27 to TRBJ1-6; 10 bases are a match to TRBD1. This receptor was obtained from a woman between 18 and 29 years old with Graves' hyperthyroidism that later progressed to Graves' ophthalmopathy. Sequencing was done on a sample of blood. The CDR3: CASTERGQGYNSPLHF. CDR3 DNA: TGTGCCAGCACAGAGAGGGGACAGGGGTATAATTCACCCCTCCACTTT.